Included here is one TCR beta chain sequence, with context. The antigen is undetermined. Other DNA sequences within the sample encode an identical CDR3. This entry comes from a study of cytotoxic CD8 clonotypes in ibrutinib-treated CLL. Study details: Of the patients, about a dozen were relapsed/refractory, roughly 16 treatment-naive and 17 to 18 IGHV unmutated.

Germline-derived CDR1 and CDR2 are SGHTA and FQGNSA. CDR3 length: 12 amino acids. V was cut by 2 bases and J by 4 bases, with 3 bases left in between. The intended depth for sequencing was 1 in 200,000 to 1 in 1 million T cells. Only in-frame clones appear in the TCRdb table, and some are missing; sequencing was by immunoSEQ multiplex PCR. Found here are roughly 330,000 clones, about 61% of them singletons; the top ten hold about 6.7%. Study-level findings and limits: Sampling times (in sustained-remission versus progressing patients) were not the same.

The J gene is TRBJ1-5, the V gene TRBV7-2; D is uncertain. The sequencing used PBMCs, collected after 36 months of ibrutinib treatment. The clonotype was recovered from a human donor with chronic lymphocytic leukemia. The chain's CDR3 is CASSLTNQPQHF. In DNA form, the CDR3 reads TGTGCCAGCAGCTTAACTAATCAGCCCCAGCATTTT.